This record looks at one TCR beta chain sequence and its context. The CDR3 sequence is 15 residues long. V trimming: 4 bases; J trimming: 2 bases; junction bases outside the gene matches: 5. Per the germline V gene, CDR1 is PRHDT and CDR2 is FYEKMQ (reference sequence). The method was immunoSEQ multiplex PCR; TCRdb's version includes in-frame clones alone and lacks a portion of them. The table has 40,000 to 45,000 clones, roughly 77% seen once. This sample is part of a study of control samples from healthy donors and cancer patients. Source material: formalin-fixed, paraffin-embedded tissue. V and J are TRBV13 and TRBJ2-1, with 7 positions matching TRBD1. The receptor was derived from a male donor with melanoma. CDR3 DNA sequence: TGTGCCAGCAGCTACCGGGACAGTACCTACAATGAGCAGTTCTTC. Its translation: CASSYRDSTYNEQFF.